This T cell receptor beta chain was captured in a study of vaccination effects on CD4 cells after COVID-19. Regarding the study as a whole: The study enrolled few convalescent patients and sampled no early post-infection timepoints.

CD4+ T cells specific for antigen were expanded with viral peptide pools by the ViraFEST assay before sequencing. Culture proceeded for approximately 10 days, and CD4+ T cells were then isolated. Participants were vaccinated with two doses of either the BNT162b2 or mRNA-1273 vaccine. For each well, two million PBMC were cultured with 8 to 10 IU/ml IL-2 and roughly 10 ug/ml peptides. In the cultures, half the medium was exchanged for IL-2 medium on days 3 and 7. V lost 4 bases, J lost 6 bases, and 7 bases stayed unmatched. Germline V CDR1 and CDR2: MNHEY, SVGAGI. This CDR3 is built from 15 residues. To note about this clone: Its antigen is currently unknown.

Repertoires were generated with immunoSEQ multiplex PCR, while TCRdb's copy carries only in-frame clones and drops some. This table holds around 30,000 clones, approximately 71% found once. This chain joins TRBV6-5 and TRBJ2-7; 12 bases match TRBD1. The source was CD4+ T cells from PBMCs cultured with HCoV-NL63 spike peptides, collected after COVID-19 vaccination. The TCR was taken from a human donor who received a COVID-19 vaccine. The CDR3 spells CASSSPGQGAREQYF. Here the CDR3 DNA reads TGTGCCAGCAGTTCACCGGGACAGGGGGCGCGCGAGCAGTACTTC.